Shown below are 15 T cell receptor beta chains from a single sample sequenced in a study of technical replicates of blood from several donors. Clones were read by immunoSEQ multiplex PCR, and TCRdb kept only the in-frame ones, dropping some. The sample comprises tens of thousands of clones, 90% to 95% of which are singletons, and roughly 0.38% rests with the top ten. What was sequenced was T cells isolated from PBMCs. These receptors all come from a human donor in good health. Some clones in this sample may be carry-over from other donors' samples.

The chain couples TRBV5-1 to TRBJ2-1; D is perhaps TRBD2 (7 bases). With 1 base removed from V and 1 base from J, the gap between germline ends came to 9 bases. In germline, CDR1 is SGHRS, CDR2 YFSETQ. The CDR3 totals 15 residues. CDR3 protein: CASSLRGGSYNEQFF. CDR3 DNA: TGCGCCAGCAGCTTGAGGGGGGGTTCCTACAATGAGCAGTTCTTC.

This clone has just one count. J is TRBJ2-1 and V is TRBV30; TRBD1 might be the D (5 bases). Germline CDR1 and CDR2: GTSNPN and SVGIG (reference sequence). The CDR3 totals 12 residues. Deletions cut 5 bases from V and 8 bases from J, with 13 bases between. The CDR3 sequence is CAWASGFDEQFF. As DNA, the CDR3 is TGTGCCTGGGCCTCAGGGTTCGATGAGCAGTTCTTC.

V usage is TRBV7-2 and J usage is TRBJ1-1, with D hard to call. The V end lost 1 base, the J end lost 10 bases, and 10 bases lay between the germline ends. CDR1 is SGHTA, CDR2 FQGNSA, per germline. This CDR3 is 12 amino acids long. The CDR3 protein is CASSLVVSGAFF. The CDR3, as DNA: TGTGCCAGCAGCTTAGTGGTATCGGGAGCTTTCTTT.

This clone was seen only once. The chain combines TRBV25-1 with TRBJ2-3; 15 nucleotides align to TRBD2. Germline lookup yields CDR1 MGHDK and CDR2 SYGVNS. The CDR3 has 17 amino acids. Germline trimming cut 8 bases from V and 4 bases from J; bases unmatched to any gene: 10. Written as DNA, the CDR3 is TGTGCCAGCTCTCCCGGGACTAGCGGGGGGCGCCCAGATACGCAGTATTTT. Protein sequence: CASSPGTSGGRPDTQYF.

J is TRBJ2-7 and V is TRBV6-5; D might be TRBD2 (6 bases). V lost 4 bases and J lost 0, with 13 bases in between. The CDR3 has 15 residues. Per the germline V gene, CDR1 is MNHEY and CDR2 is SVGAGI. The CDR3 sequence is CASSSQGLISYEQYF. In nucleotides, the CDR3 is TGTGCCAGCAGTTCTCAGGGACTGATCTCCTACGAGCAGTACTTC.

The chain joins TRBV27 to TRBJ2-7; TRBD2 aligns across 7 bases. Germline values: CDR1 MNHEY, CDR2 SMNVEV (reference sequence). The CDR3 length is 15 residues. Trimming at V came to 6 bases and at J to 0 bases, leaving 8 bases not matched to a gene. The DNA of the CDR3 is TGTGCCAGCAGCCCAAGCGGGGCGAGCTCCTACGAGCAGTACTTC. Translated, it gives CASSPSGASSYEQYF.

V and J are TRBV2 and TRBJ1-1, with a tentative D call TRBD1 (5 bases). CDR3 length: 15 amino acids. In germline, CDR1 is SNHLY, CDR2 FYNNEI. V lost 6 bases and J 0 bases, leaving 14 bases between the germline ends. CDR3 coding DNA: TGTGCCAGCAGCGCAGGGATACCTATGAACACTGAAGCTTTCTTT. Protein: CASSAGIPMNTEAFF.

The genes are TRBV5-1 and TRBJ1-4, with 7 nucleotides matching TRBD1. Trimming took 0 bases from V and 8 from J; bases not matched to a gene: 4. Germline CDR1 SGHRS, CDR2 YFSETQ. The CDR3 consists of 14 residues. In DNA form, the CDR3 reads TGCGCCAGCAGCTTGGAACAGGGGTACGAAAAACTGTTTTTT. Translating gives CASSLEQGYEKLFF. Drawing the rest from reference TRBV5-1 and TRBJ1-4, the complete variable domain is KAGVTQTPRYLIKTRGQQVTLSCSPISGHRSVSWYQQTPGQGLQFLFEYFSETQRNKGNFPGRFSGRQFSNSRSEMNVSTLELGDSALYLCASSLEQGYEKLFFGSGTQLSVL.

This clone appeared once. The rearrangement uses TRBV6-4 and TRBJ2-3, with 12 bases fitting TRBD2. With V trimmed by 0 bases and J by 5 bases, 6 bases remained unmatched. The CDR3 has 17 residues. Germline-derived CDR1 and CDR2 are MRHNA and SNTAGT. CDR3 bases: TGTGCCAGCAGTGACTCGGCTAGCGGGGGGGCCGGAGATACGCAGTATTTT. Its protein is CASSDSASGGAGDTQYF.

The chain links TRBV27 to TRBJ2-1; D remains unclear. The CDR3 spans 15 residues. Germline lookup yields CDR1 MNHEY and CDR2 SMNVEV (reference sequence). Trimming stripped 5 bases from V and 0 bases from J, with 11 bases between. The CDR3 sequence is CASSQSVYSYNEQFF. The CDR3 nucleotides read TGTGCCAGCAGTCAAAGCGTTTACTCCTACAATGAGCAGTTCTTC.

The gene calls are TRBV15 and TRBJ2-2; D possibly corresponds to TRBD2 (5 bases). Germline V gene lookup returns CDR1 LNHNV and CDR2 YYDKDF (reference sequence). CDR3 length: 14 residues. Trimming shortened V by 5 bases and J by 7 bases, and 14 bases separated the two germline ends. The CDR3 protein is CATSARTSRGELFF. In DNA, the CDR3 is TGTGCCACCAGCGCCCGGACTTCCCGCGGGGAGCTGTTTTTT.

CDR3 region: CASSPGLVGTGSYEQYF. DNA of the CDR3: TGTGCCAGCTCACCAGGACTTGTTGGGACAGGGAGCTACGAGCAGTACTTC. The V call is TRBV18, the J call TRBJ2-7; 9 nucleotides match TRBD1. V lost 2 bases and J lost 3; bases outside the gene matches: 11. This CDR3 region has 17 residues. Germline CDR1 is KGHSH and CDR2 is LQKENI.

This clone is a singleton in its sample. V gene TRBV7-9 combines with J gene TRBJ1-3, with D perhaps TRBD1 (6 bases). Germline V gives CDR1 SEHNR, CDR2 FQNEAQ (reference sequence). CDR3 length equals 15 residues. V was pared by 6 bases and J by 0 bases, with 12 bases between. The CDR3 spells CASRAGTRSGNTIYF. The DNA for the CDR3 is TGTGCCAGCAGGGCCGGGACACGCTCTGGAAACACCATATATTTT.

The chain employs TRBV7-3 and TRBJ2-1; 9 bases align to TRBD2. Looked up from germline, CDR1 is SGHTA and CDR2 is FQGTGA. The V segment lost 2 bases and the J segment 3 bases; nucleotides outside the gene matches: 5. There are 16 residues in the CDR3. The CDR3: CASSLLPREGYNEQFF. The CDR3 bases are TGTGCCAGCAGCTTACTCCCGCGGGAGGGCTACAATGAGCAGTTCTTC.

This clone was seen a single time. CDR3 coding DNA: TGCGCCAGCAGCACTGGGGCCAGGAATAATTCACCCCTCCACTTT. It yields the protein CASSTGARNNSPLHF. The chain couples TRBV5-1 to TRBJ1-6, with D possibly TRBD1 on 5 matching bases. The CDR3 is 15 amino acids. Germline assignment: CDR1 SGHRS and CDR2 YFSETQ. The germline V and J ends were trimmed by 4 bases and 5 bases, with 13 bases remaining between them. The full variable domain, its missing parts supplied by reference TRBV5-1 and TRBJ1-6, is KAGVTQTPRYLIKTRGQQVTLSCSPISGHRSVSWYQQTPGQGLQFLFEYFSETQRNKGNFPGRFSGRQFSNSRSEMNVSTLELGDSALYLCASSTGARNNSPLHFGNGTRLTVT.